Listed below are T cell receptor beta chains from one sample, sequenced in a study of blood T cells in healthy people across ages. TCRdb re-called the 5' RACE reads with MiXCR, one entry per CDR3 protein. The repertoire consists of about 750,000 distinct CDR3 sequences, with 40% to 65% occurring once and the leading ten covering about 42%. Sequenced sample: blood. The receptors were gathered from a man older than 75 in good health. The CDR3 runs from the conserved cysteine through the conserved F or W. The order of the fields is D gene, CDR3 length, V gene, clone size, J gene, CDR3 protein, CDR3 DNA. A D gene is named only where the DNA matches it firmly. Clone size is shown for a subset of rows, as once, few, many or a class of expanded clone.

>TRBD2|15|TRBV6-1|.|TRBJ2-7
CASSEASGTPYEQYF
TGTGCCAGCAGCGAGGCTAGCGGGACCCCTTACGAGCAGTACTTC
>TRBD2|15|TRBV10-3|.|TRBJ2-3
CAISEGLVGTDTQYF
TGTGCCATCAGTGAAGGACTAGTTGGCACAGATACGCAGTATTTT
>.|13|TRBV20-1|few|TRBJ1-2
CSAPTTGNYGYTF
TGCAGTGCCCCCACCACGGGCAACTATGGCTACACCTTC
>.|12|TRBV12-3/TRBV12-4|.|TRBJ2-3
CASSITGDTQYF
TGTGCCAGCAGCATCACTGGAGATACGCAGTATTTT
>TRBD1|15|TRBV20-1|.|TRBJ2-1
CSAVRGPSSYNEQFF
TGCAGTGCCGTCAGGGGGCCCAGCTCCTACAATGAGCAGTTCTTC
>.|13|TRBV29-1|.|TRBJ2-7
CSVTRGPSHEQYF
TGCAGCGTTACTAGAGGGCCCTCCCACGAGCAGTACTTC
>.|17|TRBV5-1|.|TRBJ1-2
CASSAPFPDWPQDGYTF
TGCGCCAGCAGCGCACCATTCCCGGACTGGCCGCAGGATGGCTACACCTTC
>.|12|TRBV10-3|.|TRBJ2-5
CAISAAEETQYF
TGTGCCATCAGTGCCGCTGAAGAGACCCAGTACTTC
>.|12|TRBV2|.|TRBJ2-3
CASSDQGDTQYF
TGTGCCAGCAGTGATCAGGGGGATACGCAGTATTTT
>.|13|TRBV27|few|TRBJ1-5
CASSLRINQPQHF
TGTGCCAGCAGTTTAAGGATCAATCAGCCCCAGCATTTT
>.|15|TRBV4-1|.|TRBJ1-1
CASSHFTQGSTEAFF
TGCGCCAGCAGCCACTTCACACAGGGTTCCACTGAAGCTTTCTTT
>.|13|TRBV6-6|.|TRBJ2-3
CASTRIQHRYAYF
TGTGCCAGCACCCGCATTCAGCACAGATACGCGTATTTT
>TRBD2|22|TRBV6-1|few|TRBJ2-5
CASSPGQVGAGLAGRFGETQYF
TGTGCCAGCAGCCCGGGACAGGTTGGAGCGGGACTAGCGGGACGGTTTGGAGAGACCCAGTACTTC
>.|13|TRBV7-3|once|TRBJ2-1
CASSLTWGNEQFF
TGTGCCAGCAGCTTAACGTGGGGTAATGAGCAGTTCTTC
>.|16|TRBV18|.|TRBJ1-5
CASSHGGGGSNQPQHF
TGTGCCAGCTCCCACGGCGGGGGTGGAAGCAATCAGCCCCAGCATTTT